This TCR beta chain was identified in a study of T cell responses to AZD1222 COVID-19 vaccine. Study as a whole: Analysis merged second doses at about 4 or about 12 weeks. General study points: Mostly white British, mostly female donors; authors suggested clonal diversity may be underestimated.

Only in-frame clones appear in the TCRdb table, and some are missing; sequencing was by immunoSEQ multiplex PCR. Counted here are about 97,000 clones, around 84% occurring once; the ten biggest clones make up 1.2% to 1.5%. V was cut by 0 bases and J by 1 base, with 7 bases left in between. The CDR3 sequence is 15 residues long. Per germline, CDR1 MGHRA and CDR2 YSYEKL. Comments on this clone: The antigen is unknown.

This clonotype was sampled from an adult in good health. The sequenced sample was peripheral blood, obtained on day 0 of AZD1222 vaccination. The V gene is TRBV4-1, the J gene TRBJ1-3; no firm D call. CDR3 DNA: TGCGCCAGCAGCCAAGATGGCAGGTCTGGAAACACCATATATTTT. Its protein product is CASSQDGRSGNTIYF.